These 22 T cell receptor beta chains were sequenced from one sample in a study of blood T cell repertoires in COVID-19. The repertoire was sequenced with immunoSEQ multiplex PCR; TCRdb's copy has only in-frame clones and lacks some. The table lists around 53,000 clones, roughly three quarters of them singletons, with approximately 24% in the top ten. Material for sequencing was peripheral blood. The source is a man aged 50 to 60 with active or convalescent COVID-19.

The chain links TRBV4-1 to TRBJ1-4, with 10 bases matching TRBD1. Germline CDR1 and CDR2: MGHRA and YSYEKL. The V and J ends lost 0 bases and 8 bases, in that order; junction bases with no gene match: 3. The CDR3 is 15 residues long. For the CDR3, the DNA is TGCGCCAGCAGCCAAGATGGGACAGGGGTCGAAAAACTGTTTTTT. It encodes CASSQDGTGVEKLFF.

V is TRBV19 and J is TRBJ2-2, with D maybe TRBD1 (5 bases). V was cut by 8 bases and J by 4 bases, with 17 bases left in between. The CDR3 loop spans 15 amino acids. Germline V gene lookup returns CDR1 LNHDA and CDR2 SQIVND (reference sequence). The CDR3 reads CASGLSRAITGELFF. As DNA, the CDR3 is TGTGCCAGTGGCTTGAGCAGGGCAATCACCGGGGAGCTGTTTTTT.

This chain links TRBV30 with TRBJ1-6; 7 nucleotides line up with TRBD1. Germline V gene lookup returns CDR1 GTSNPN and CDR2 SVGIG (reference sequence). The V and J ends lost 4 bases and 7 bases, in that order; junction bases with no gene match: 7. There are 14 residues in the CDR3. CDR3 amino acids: CAWTHRGTNSPLHF. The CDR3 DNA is TGTGCCTGGACTCACAGGGGTACGAATTCACCCCTCCACTTT.

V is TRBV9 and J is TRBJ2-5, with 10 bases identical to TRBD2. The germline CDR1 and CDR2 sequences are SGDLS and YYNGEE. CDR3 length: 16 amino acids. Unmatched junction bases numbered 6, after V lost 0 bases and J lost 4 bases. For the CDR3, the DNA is TGTGCCAGCAGCGTAGGAGTAGCGGGGGGTTTAGAGACCCAGTACTTC. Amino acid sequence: CASSVGVAGGLETQYF.

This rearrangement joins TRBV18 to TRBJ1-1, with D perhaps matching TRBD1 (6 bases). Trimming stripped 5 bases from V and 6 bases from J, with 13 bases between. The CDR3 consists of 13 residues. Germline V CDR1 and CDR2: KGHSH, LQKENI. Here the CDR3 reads CASSSDSKAEAFF. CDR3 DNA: TGTGCCAGCTCATCGGACAGTAAGGCTGAAGCTTTCTTT. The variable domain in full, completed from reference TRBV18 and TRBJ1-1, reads NAGVMQNPRHLVRRRGQEARLRCSPMKGHSHVYWYRQLPEEGLKFMVYLQKENIIDESGMPKERFSAEFPKEGPSILRIQQVVRGDSAAYFCASSSDSKAEAFFGQGTRLTVV.

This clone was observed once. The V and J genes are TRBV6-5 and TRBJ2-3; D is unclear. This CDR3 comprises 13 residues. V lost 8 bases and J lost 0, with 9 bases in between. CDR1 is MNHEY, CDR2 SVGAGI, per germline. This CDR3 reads CASADSSTDTQYF. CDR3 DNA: TGTGCCAGCGCAGATAGCAGCACAGATACGCAGTATTTT.

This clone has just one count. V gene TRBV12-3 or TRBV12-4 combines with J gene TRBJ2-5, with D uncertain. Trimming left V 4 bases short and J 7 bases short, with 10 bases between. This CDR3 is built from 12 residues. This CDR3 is CASSSFGWTQYF. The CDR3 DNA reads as TGTGCCAGCAGTTCCTTCGGGTGGACCCAGTACTTC.

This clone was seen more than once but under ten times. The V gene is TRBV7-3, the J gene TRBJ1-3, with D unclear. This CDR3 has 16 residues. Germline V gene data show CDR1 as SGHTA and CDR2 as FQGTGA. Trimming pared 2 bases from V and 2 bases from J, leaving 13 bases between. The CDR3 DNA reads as TGTGCCAGCAGCTTAGGCGGCTTCGGGGCTGGAAACACCATATATTTT. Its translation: CASSLGGFGAGNTIYF.

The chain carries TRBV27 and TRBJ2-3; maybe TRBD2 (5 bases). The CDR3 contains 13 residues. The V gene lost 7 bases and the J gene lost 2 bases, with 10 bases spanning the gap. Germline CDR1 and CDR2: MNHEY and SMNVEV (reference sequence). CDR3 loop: CASKRLLTDTQYF. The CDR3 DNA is TGTGCCAGCAAACGACTACTCACAGATACGCAGTATTTT.

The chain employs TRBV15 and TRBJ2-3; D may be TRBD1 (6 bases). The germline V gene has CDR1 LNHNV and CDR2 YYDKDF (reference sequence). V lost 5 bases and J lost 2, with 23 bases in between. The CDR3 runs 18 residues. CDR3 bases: TGTGCCACCAGCGATCCTACTTCAGGGGATCCTTTCACAGATACGCAGTATTTT. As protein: CATSDPTSGDPFTDTQYF.

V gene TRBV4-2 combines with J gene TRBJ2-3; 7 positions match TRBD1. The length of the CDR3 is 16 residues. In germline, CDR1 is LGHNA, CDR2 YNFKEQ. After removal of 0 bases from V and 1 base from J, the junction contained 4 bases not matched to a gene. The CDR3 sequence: CASSQEPTGGTDTQYF. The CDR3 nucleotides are TGTGCCAGCAGCCAAGAACCCACAGGGGGCACAGATACGCAGTATTTT.

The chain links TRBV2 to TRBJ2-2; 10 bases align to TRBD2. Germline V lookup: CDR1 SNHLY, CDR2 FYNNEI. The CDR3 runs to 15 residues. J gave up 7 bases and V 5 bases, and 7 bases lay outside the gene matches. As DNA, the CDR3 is TGTGCCAGCAGTCAATTCGTAGCGGGGGGCGGGGAGCTGTTTTTT. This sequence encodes CASSQFVAGGGELFF.

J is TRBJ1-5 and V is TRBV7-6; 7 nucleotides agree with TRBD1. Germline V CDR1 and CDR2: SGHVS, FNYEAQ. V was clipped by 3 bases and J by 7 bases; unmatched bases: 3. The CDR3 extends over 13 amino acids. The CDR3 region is CASSFRQGQPQHF. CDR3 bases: TGTGCCAGCAGCTTTAGACAGGGCCAGCCCCAGCATTTT. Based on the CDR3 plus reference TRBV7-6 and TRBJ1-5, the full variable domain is GAGVSQSPRYKVTKRGQDVALRCDPISGHVSLYWYRQALGQGPEFLTYFNYEAQQDKSGLPNDRFSAERPEGSISTLTIQRTEQRDSAMYRCASSFRQGQPQHFGDGTRLSIL.

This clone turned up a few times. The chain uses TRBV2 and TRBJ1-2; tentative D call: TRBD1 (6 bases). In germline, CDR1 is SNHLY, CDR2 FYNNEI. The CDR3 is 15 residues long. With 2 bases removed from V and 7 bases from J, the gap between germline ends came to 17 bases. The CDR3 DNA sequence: TGTGCCAGCAGTGAATGGTCTTCAGGGGAAGGTGGCTACACCTTC. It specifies CASSEWSSGEGGYTF. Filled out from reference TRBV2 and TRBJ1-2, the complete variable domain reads EPEVTQTPSHQVTQMGQEVILRCVPISNHLYFYWYRQILGQKVEFLVSFYNNEISEKSEIFDDQFSVERPDGSNFTLKIRSTKLEDSAMYFCASSEWSSGEGGYTFGSGTRLTVV.

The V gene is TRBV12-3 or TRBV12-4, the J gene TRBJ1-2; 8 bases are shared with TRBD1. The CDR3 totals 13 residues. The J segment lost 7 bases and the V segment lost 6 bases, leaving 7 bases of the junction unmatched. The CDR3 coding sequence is TGTGCCAGCAGACGAGACAGGGGAGGTGGCTACACCTTC. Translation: CASRRDRGGGYTF.

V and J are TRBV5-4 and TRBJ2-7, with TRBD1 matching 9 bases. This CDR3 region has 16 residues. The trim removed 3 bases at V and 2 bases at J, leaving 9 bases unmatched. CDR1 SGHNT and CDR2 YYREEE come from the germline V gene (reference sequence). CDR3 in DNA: TGTGCCAGCAGCTCCACCGGGACAGGGTTTACCTACGAGCAGTACTTC. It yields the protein CASSSTGTGFTYEQYF.

The CDR3 bases are TGTGCCAGCAGTTTTATCAGGGCCACTAGCACAGATACGCAGTATTTT. This translates into CASSFIRATSTDTQYF. The chain recombines TRBV27 with TRBJ2-3; D is perhaps TRBD1 (5 bases). The CDR3 has 16 amino acids. Germline V lookup: CDR1 MNHEY, CDR2 SMNVEV (reference sequence). V was pared by 3 bases and J by 0 bases, with 13 bases between.

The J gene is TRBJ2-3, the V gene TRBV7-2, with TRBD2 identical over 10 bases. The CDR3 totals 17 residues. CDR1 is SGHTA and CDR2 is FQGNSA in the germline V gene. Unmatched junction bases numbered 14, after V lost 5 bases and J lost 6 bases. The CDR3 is CASSQARTSGIPDTQYF. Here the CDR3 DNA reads TGTGCCAGCAGCCAAGCCCGTACTAGCGGGATTCCGGATACGCAGTATTTT.

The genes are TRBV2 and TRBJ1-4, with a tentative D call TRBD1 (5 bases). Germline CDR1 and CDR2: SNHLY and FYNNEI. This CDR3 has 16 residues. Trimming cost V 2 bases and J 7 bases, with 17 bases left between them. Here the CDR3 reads CASSEKGLQRSEKLFF. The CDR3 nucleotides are TGTGCCAGCAGTGAAAAGGGGTTACAGAGGAGTGAAAAACTGTTTTTT.

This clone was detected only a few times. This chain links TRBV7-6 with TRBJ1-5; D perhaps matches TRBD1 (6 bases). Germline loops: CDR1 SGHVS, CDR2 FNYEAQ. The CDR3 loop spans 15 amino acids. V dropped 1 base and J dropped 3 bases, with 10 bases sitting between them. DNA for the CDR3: TGTGCCAGCAGCTTAGTGGCAGGGGACAATCAGCCCCAGCATTTT. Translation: CASSLVAGDNQPQHF.

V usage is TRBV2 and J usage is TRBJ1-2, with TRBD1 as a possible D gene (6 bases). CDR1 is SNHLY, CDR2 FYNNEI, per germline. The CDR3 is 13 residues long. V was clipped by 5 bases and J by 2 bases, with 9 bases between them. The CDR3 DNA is TGTGCCAGCAGTCGGGACACAAACTATGGCTACACCTTC. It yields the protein CASSRDTNYGYTF.

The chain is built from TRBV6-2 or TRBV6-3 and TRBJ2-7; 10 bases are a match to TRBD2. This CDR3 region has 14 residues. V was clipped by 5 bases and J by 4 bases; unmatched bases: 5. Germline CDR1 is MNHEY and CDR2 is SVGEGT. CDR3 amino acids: CASSLPGLAYEQYF. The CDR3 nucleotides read TGTGCCAGCAGTCTCCCGGGACTAGCGTACGAGCAGTACTTC.